This TCR beta chain was observed in a study of blood T cell repertoires in COVID-19 (dated by TCRdb to between 2020 and 2021). A note on the overall study: Collaborator samples came from the United States, Italy and Spain and covered acute and convalescent phases of COVID-19. The repertoires were released in a freely available public database intended as a resource for research on the immune response to SARS-CoV-2. The material from the prospective study consisted of cDNA or gDNA derived from T cells, B-cell-depleted T cells, or PBMCs. Samples came from the ongoing ImmuneRACE study (first 160 participants) plus 1,254 subjects from 6 global collaborators. Deeply sampled blood TCRbeta repertoires from subjects exposed to, actively infected with, or recovered from COVID-19 were included in the dataset. Where HLA class I and class II types were available, the types were taken from metadata supplied by the sample provider, not from assay-based typing. Nearly every sample came with metadata listing a de-identified subject ID, COVID-19 status, age in years and sex. What the work shows at the level of the full study, not this receptor alone: The amount of clinical and demographic metadata varied by source and participant and was provided uncurated.

The immunoSEQ Assay, a bias-controlled multiplex PCR, was used to amplify TCRbeta CDR3 regions from genomic DNA. The source study handled its data this way. The number of nucleated cells in each sample was estimated from the amplification of reference gene primers within the assay. To quantify the absolute abundance of each unique TCRbeta CDR3 rearrangement, sequence reads were collapsed and filtered. For each sample, productive Simpson clonality was calculated as the square root of Simpson's diversity index across productive rearrangements. Imported from immuneACCESS, the table was reduced by TCRdb to in-frame sequences with V and J called. These copies leave out some clones; in studies compared against another copy, an unresolved V gene accounts for under half, and the cause of the remainder is not known. V, J and clone size were drawn from that table, and D and trimming were deduced from the DNA. For this sample the table gives about 26,000 clones, of which around 65% were detected only once. The top ten clonotypes cover less than 7.5% of the sample.

The germline ends are 15 bases apart after V is trimmed by 5 bases and J by 8 bases. Inclusive of the bounding cysteine and phenylalanine, the CDR3 is 13 residues long. The DNA shown is the 39-base CDR3, in frame from base 1. Whole blood was collected in K2EDTA tubes by collaborating institutions according to the institutions' own protocols. For TCRbeta analysis, collaborator samples were shipped as frozen whole blood, as isolated PBMCs, or as DNA extracted from either sample type. Only a few counts were recorded for this clone. It lacks a known antigen. Base qualities are not recorded, but no much larger clone differs from it by a single base.

Sequenced input: peripheral blood. The TCR sequence derives from a man aged 60 to 75 with active or convalescent COVID-19. The chain joins TRBV12-3 or TRBV12-4 to TRBJ1-2; no D segment can be confidently identified. In nucleotides, the sequence is TGTGCCAGCAGTCTGAGCAGGTTTTTGGGCTACACCTTC. It translates as CASSLSRFLGYTF.